The rows below give T cell receptor beta chains drawn from one sample of a study of T cells in Graves' hyperthyroidism and ophthalmopathy. TCRdb processed the multiplex PCR reads anew with MiXCR; each CDR3 protein has one entry. The sample includes under 250,000 distinct CDR3 sequences, about 24% of them seen just once. Sequencing input: blood. These receptors all come from a woman aged 40 to 50 with Graves' ophthalmopathy. The CDR3 runs from the conserved cysteine through the conserved F or W. A D gene is named only where the DNA matches it firmly. A clone size is listed for some rows: how often the clone was seen (once, few, many), or a class if it is expanded.

>many|TRBV6-2/TRBV6-3|TRBJ2-7|TRBD2|14
TGTGCCAGCAGAGGACTAGCGGGAGATTACGAGCAGTACTTC
CASRGLAGDYEQYF
>many|TRBV2|TRBJ1-5|NA|14
TGTGCCAGCAGTGAAGTTCCGGGGAATCAGCCCCAGCATTTT
CASSEVPGNQPQHF
>many|TRBV6-5|TRBJ2-7|TRBD2|16
TGTGCCAGCAGTTCCCGAGGCGCGGGAGGGACCTACGAGCAGTACTTC
CASSSRGAGGTYEQYF
>many|TRBV29-1|TRBJ2-1|NA|15
TGCAGCGTTGGTCCAGGTCTAGGGTACCGCAATGAGCAGTTCTTC
CSVGPGLGYRNEQFF
>NA|TRBV20-1|TRBJ2-7|NA|16
TGCAGTGCTAGTTTGGCGAGGACAGTTCTTTCCTACGAGCAGTACTTC
CSASLARTVLSYEQYF
>many|TRBV5-1|TRBJ1-1|NA|13
TGCGCCAGCGGGGGACTCATGAACACTGAAGCTTTCTTT
CASGGLMNTEAFF
>many|TRBV6-5|TRBJ2-7|TRBD2|15
TGTGCCAGCAGTTCTCCTAGCGGTAGCTCCTACGAGCAGTACTTC
CASSSPSGSSYEQYF
>many|TRBV28|TRBJ2-2|NA|15
TGTGCCAGCAGTTTGACAGACAGGCCCACCGGGGAGCTGTTTTTT
CASSLTDRPTGELFF
>many|TRBV6-1|TRBJ1-5|NA|14
TGTGCCAGCAGTGATGCCGGACACAATCAGCCCCAGCATTTT
CASSDAGHNQPQHF
>NA|TRBV6-1|TRBJ2-2|TRBD1|14
TGTGCCAGCAGCCGGACAGGGATCTCCGGGGAGCTGTTTTTT
CASSRTGISGELFF
>many|TRBV20-1|TRBJ2-2|NA|12
TGCAGTGCTCCTCACCTCACCGGGGAGCTGTTTTTT
CSAPHLTGELFF
>few|TRBV28|TRBJ2-5|TRBD1|14
TGTGCCAGCAGTTCCGGGACAGTGAGGGAGACCCAGTACTTC
CASSSGTVRETQYF
>many|TRBV2|TRBJ2-1|NA|15
TGTGCCAGCAGTGCGGCTAGCGCCTCCTACAATGAGCAGTTCTTC
CASSAASASYNEQFF
>many|TRBV27|TRBJ2-2|TRBD1|15
TGTGCCAGCAGTTCCCGGGACAGGGAAACCGGGGAGCTGTTTTTT
CASSSRDRETGELFF
>many|TRBV19|TRBJ2-1|TRBD1|14
TGTGCCAGTAGTACAGATACAGGGGACAATGAGCAGTTCTTC
CASSTDTGDNEQFF
>NA|TRBV6-1|TRBJ2-7|NA|12
TGTGCCAGCAGACCCCGACAGTATGAGCAGTACTTC
CASRPRQYEQYF
>many|TRBV30|TRBJ1-2|NA|12
TGTGCCTGGGCACCGGGAAACATCGACTACACCTTC
CAWAPGNIDYTF
>few|TRBV12-3/TRBV12-4|TRBJ1-2|TRBD1|16
TGTGCCAGCAGTTTTGCCGGGACAGGGGGCGACTATGGCTACACCTTC
CASSFAGTGGDYGYTF